The following is a T cell receptor beta chain sequence with its context. What it binds is not known. This sample was taken from a study of T cells in Graves' hyperthyroidism and ophthalmopathy. Researchers defined stable Graves' hyperthyroidism as no ophthalmopathy progression within 18 months. Patients were excluded for uncontrolled infection, other autoimmune disease, pregnancy or lactation. Study-wide points: The model made its ophthalmopathy prediction, and onset followed a median approximately 6 months later.

Using RNA transcripts as the source, TCR beta CDR3 regions were amplified. The primer set for the first-round RT-PCR of the TCR CDR3 was HTBI. TCRdb analysed the multiplex PCR reads with MiXCR anew, one entry per CDR3 protein. The profile shows around 800,000 distinct CDR3 sequences, about two fifths of them singletons. Germline CDR1 and CDR2: MNHEY and SVGAGI. The length of the CDR3 is 12 residues. V lost 8 bases to trimming and J lost 0 bases, with 7 bases between them. The chain has TRBV6-5 and TRBJ2-5; D is uncertain. The source of this sequence is a young man with Graves' hyperthyroidism. Sequenced input: blood. The CDR3, as DNA: TGTGCCAGCTGGAGCGACCAAGAGACCCAGTACTTC. Translated, it gives CASWSDQETQYF.